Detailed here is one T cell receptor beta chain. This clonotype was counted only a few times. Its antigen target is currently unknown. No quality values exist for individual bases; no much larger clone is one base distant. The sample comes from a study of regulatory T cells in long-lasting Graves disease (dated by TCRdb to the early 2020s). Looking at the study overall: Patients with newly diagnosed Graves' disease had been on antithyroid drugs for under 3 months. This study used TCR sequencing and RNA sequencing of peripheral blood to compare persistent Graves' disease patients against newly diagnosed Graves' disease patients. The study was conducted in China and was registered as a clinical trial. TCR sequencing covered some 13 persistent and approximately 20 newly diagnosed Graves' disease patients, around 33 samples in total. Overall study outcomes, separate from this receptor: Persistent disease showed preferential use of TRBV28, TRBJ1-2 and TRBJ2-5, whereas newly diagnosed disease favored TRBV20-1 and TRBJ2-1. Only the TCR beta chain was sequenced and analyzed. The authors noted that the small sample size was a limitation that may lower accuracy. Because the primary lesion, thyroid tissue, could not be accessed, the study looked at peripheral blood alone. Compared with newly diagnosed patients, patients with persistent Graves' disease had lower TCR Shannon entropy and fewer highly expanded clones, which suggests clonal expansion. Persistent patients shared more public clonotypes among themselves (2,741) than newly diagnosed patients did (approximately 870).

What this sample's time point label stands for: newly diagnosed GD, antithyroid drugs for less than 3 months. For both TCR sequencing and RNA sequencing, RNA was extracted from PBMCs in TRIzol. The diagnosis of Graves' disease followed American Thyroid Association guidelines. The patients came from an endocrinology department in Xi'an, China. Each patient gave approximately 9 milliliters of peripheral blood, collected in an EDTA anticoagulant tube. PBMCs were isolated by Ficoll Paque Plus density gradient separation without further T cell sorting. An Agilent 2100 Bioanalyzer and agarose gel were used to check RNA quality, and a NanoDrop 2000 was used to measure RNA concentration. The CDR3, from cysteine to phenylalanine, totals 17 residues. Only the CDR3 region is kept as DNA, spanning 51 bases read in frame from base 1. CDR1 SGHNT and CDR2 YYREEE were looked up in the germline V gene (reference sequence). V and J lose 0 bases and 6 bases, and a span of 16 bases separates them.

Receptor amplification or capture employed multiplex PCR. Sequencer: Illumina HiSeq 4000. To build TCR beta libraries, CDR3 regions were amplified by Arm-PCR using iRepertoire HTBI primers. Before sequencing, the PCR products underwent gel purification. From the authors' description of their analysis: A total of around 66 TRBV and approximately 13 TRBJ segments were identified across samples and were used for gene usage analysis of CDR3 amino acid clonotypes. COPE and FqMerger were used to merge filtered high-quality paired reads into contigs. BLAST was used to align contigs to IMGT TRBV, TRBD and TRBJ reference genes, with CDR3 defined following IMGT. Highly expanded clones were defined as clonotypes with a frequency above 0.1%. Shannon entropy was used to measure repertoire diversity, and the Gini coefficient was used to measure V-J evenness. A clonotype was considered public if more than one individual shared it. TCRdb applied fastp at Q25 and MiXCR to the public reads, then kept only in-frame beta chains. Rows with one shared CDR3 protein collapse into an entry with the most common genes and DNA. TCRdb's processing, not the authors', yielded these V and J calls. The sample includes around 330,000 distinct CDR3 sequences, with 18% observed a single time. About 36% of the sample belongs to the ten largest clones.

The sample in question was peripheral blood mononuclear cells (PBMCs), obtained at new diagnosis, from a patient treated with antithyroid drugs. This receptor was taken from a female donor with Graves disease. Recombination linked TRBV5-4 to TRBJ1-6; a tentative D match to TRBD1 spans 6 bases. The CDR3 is CASSLAGDISSNSPLHF. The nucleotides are TGTGCCAGCAGCTTGGCCGGGGACATTTCCAGTAATTCACCCCTCCACTTT.